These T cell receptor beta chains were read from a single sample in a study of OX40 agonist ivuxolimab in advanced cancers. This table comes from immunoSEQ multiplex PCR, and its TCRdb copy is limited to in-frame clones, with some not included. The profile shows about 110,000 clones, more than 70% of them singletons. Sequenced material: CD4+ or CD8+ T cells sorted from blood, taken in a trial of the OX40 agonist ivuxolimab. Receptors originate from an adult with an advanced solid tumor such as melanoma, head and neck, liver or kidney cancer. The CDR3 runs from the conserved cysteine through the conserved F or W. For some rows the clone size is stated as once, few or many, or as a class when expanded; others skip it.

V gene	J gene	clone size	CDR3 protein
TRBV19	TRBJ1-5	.	CASKRTGGQPQHF
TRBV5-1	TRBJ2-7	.	CASSLSPPGQVFYEQYF
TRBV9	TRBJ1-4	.	CASSVAAGATNEKLFF
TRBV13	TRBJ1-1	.	CASSRTGPTEAFF
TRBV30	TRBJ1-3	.	CAWSLAGNGNTIYF
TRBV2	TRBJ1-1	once	CASSIRLSTEAFF
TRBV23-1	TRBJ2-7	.	CASSQSSQVDEQYF
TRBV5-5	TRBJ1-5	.	CASSLVRSNQPQHF
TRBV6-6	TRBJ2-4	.	CASSAGQGKNIQYF
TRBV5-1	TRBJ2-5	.	CASSFSGGAGETQYF
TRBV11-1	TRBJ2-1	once	CASSRDRGLIYEQFF
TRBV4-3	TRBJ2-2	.	CASSLLTVGQGMNTGELFF
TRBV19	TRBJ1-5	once	CASRGQGGRLDQPQHF
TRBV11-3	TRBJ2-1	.	CASSSGRNNEQFF
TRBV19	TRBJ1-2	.	CASSEAQVYGYTF
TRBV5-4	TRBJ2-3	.	CASSLGGDRAPDTQYF
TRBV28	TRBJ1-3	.	CASSLFAGPGNTIYF
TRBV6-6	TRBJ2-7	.	CASSYGPGKGYEQYF
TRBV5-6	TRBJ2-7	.	CASSLLDETESKYEQYF
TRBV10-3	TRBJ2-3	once	CAITGGGGRTDTQYF
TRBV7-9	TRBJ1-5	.	CASSLGRDQPQHF
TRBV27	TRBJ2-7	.	CASSTTSGVYEQYF
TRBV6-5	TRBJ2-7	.	CASSLGQRGEQYF
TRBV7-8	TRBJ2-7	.	CASSPYIDLTYEQYF
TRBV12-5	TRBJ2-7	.	CASGPGQNYYEQYF
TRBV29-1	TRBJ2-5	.	CSVFDPGETQYF
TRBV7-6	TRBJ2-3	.	CASSLGYSRTDTQYF
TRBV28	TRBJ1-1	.	CASTWGGGNTEAFF
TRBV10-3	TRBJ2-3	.	CAIQAVDTQYF
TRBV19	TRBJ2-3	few	CASSRTPGQAQDTQYF
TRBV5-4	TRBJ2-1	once	CASRFGTGQGSDEQFF
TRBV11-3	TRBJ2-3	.	CASSLGGLATDTQYF